This entry is about one T cell receptor (beta chain). The sample is drawn from a study of T cell responses to AZD1222 COVID-19 vaccine. Here immunoSEQ multiplex PCR was the method, and the copy in TCRdb shows in-frame clones only, minus some. This table has 84,000 or so clones, 86% appearing once. The CDR3 loop spans 18 amino acids. CDR1 and CDR2 (germline): LNHNV, YYDKDF (reference sequence). With 0 bases clipped from V and 1 base from J, the junction kept 8 bases outside the gene matches. Material: peripheral blood, obtained on day 0 of AZD1222 vaccination. This clonotype originated in an adult in good health. The genes are TRBV15 and TRBJ2-1; 8 nucleotides agree with TRBD1. The CDR3 spells CATSRDLLGQGSYNEQFF. The CDR3 DNA reads TGTGCCACCAGCAGAGATCTTTTAGGACAGGGATCCTACAATGAGCAGTTCTTC.